This TCR beta chain was captured in a study of PD-1 blockade in classical Hodgkin lymphoma. As for the study in general: Intravenous nivolumab at 3 mg/kg was given to patients every 2 weeks.

The patients all showed relapse after autologous stem cell transplantation, while their brentuximab vedotin exposure varied. Each best response was a complete response, a partial response or progressive disease. Germline V gene lookup returns CDR1 SQVTM and CDR2 ANQGSEA. V gave up 7 bases and J gave up 0 bases, with 12 bases separating them. The CDR3 loop spans 14 amino acids. The assay was immunoSEQ multiplex PCR, and TCRdb's table has in-frame clones only and misses some. Among over 50,000 clones listed, 81% were seen once. The source was peripheral blood mononuclear cells (PBMCs), collected at baseline. The receptor comes from a human donor with classical Hodgkin lymphoma. The chain has TRBV29-1 and TRBJ2-2, with D unresolved. The DNA of the CDR3 is TGCAGCGCGCCACTTAACACGAACACCGGGGAGCTGTTTTTT. Protein sequence: CSAPLNTNTGELFF.